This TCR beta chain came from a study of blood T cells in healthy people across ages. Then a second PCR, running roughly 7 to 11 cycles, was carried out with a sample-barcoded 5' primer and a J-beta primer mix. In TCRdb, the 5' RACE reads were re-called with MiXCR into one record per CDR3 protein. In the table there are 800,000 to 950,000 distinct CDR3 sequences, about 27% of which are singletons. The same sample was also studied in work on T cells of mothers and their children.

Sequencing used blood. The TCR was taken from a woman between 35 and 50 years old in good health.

CDR3 in DNA: TGTGCCAGCAGTTCAAACACACTAGGACTCACAGATACGCAGTATTTT. Translating it yields CASSSNTLGLTDTQYF. The gene calls are TRBV11-2 and TRBJ2-3; maybe TRBD2 (5 bases). V lost 6 bases to trimming and J lost 2 bases, with 18 bases between them. This CDR3 region has 16 residues. Germline V gene lookup returns CDR1 SGHAT and CDR2 FQNNGV.